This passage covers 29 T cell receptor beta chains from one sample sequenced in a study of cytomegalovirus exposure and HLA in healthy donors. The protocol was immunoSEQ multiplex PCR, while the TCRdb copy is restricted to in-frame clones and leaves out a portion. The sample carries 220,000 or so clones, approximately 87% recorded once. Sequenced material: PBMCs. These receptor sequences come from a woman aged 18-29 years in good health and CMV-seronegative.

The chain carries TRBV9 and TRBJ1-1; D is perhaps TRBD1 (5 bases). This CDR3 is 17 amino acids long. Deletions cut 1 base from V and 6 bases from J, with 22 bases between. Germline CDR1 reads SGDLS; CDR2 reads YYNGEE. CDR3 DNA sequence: TGTGCCAGCAGCGTATCGCACAGGACCCCGGTTGGGTCTGAAGCTTTCTTT. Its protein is CASSVSHRTPVGSEAFF.

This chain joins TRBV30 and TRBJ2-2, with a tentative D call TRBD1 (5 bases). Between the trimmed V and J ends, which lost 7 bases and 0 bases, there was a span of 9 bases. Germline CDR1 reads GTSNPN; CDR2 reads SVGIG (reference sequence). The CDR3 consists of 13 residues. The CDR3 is CASDTANTGELFF. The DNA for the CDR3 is TGTGCCTCGGACACCGCGAACACCGGGGAGCTGTTTTTT.

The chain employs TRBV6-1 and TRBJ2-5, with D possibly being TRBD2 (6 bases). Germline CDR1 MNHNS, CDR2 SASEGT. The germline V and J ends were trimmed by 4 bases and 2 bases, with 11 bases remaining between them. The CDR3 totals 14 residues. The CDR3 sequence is CASSGGVAQETQYF. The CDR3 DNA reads TGTGCCAGCAGTGGGGGGGTCGCACAAGAGACCCAGTACTTC.

The CDR3 spells CASTGQESNQPQHF. CDR3 in DNA: TGTGCCAGCACCGGACAAGAAAGCAATCAGCCCCAGCATTTT. The chain recombines TRBV6-6 with TRBJ1-5; perhaps TRBD1 as D (5 bases). CDR3 length: 14 amino acids. Trimming took off 7 bases at V and 1 base at J, with 11 bases between the two ends. Germline CDR1 MNHNY, CDR2 SVGAGI (reference sequence).

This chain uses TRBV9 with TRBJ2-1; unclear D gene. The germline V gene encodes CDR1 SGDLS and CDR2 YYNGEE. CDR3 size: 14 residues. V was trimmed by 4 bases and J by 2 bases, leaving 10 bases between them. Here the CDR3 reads CASSPLSTYNEQFF. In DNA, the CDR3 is TGTGCCAGCAGCCCCTTATCGACCTACAATGAGCAGTTCTTC.

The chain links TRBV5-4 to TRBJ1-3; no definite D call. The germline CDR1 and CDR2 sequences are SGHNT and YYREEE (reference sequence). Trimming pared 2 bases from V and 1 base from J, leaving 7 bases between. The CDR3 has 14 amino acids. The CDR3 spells CASSFGFSGNTIYF. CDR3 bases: TGTGCCAGCAGCTTCGGTTTTTCTGGAAACACCATATATTTT. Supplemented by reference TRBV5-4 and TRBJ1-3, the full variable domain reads ETGVTQSPTHLIKTRGQQVTLRCSSQSGHNTVSWYQQALGQGPQFIFQYYREEENGRGNFPPRFSGLQFPNYSSELNVNALELDDSALYLCASSFGFSGNTIYFGEGSWLTVV.

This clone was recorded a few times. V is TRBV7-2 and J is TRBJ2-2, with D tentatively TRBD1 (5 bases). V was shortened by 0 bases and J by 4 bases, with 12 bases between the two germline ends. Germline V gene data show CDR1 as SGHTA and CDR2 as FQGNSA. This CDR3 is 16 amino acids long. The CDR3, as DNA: TGTGCCAGCAGCTTAGCCTGGTGGCAGGGCACCGGGGAGCTGTTTTTT. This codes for CASSLAWWQGTGELFF.

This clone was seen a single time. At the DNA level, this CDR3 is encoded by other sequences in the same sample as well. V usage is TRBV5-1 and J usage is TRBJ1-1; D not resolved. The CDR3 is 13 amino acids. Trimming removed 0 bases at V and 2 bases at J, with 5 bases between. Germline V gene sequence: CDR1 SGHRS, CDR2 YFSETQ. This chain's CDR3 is CASSLAANTEAFF. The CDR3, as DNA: TGCGCCAGCAGCTTGGCCGCTAACACTGAAGCTTTCTTT.

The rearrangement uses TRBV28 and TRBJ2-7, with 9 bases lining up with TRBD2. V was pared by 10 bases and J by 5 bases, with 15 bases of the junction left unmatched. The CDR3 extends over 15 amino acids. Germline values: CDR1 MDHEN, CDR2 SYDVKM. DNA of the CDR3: TGTGCCACCTCAACCTTTAGCGGGAGTGGCCACGAGCAGTACTTC. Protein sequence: CATSTFSGSGHEQYF.

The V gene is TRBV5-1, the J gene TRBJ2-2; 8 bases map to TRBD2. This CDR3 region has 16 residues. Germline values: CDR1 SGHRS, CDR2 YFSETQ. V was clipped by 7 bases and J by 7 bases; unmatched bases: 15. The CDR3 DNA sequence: TGCGCCAGCCTACCCGGCAGCGGGAGTTTGGGCGGGGAGCTGTTTTTT. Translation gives CASLPGSGSLGGELFF.

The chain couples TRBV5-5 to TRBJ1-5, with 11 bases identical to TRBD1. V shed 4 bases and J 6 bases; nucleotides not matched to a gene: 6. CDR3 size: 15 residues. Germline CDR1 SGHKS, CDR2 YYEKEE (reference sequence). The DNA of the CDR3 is TGTGCCAGCAGCGGACAGGGGGCGGTGGGTCAGCCCCAGCATTTT. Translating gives CASSGQGAVGQPQHF.

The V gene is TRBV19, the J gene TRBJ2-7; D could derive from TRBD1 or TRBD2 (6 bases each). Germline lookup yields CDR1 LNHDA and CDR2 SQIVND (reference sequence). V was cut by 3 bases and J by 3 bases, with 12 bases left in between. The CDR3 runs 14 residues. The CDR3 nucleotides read TGTGCCAGTAGTATCCCGGGGGCCGGCTACGAGCAGTACTTC. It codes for CASSIPGAGYEQYF.

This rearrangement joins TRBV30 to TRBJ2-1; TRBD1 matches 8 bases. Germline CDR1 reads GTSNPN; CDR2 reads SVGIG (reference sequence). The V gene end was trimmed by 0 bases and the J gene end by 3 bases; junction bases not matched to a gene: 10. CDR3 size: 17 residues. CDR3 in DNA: TGTGCCTGGAGTGTACGGTCGAGACAGGGGTACTACAATGAGCAGTTCTTC. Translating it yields CAWSVRSRQGYYNEQFF.

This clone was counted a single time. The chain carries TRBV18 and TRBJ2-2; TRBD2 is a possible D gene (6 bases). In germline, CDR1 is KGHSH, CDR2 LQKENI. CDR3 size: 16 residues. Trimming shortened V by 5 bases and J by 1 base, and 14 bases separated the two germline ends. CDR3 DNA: TGTGCCAGCTCAATAGCGGCCTACCTGAACACCGGGGAGCTGTTTTTT. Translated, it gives CASSIAAYLNTGELFF.

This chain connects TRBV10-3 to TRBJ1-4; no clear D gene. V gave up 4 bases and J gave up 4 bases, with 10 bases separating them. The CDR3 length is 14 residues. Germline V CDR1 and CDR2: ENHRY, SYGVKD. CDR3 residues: CAISASGINEKLFF. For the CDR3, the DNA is TGTGCCATCAGTGCTTCAGGTATTAATGAAAAACTGTTTTTT.

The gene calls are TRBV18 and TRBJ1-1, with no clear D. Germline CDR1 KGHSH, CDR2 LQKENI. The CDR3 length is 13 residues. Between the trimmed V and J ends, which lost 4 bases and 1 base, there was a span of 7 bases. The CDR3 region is CASSQQRNTEAFF. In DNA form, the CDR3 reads TGTGCCAGCTCACAACAGAGGAACACTGAAGCTTTCTTT.

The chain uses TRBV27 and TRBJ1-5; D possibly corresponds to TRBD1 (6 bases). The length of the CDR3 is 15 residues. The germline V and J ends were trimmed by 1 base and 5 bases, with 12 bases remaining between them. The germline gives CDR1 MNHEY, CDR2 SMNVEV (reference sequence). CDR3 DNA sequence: TGTGCCAGCAGTTTATTTTCGGGGGGCGATCAGCCCCAGCATTTT. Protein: CASSLFSGGDQPQHF.

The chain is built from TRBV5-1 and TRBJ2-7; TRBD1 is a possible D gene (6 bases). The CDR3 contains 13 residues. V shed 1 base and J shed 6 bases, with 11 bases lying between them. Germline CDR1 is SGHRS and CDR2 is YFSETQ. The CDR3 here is CASSLRQEFEQYF. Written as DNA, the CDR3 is TGCGCCAGCAGCTTGAGACAGGAATTCGAGCAGTACTTC.

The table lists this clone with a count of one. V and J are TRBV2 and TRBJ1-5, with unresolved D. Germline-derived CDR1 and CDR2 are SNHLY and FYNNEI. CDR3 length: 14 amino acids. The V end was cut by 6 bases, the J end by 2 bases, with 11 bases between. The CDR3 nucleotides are TGTGCCAGCAGATCCGGTGTCGGCAATCAGCCCCAGCATTTT. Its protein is CASRSGVGNQPQHF.

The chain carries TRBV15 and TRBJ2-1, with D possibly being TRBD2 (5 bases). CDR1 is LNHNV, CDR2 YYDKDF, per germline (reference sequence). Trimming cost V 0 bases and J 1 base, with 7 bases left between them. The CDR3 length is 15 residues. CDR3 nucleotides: TGTGCCACCAGCAGAGAGAGGGAATCCTACAATGAGCAGTTCTTC. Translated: CATSRERESYNEQFF.

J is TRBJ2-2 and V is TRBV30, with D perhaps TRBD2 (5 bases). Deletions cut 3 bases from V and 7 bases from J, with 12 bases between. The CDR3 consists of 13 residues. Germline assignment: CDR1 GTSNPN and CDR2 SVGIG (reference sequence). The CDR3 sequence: CAWSPRSGGELFF. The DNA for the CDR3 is TGTGCCTGGAGCCCACGGAGCGGCGGGGAGCTGTTTTTT.

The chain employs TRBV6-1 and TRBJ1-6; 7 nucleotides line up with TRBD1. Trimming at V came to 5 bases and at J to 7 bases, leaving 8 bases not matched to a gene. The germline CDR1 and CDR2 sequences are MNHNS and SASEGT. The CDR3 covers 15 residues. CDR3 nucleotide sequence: TGTGCCAGCAGTCCCCGGGACAGCCCGAATTCACCCCTCCACTTT. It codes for CASSPRDSPNSPLHF.

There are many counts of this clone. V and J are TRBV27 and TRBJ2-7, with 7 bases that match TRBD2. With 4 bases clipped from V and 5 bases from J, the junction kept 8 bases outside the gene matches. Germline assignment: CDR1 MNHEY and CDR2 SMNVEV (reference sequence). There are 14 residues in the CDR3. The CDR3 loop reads CASSSLASFDEQYF. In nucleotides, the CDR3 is TGTGCCAGCAGTTCACTAGCGAGCTTCGACGAGCAGTACTTC.

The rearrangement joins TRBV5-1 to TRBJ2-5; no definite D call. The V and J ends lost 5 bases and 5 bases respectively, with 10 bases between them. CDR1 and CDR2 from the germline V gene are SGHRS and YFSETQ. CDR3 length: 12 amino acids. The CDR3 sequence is CASSVAEETQYF. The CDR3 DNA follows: TGCGCCAGCAGTGTGGCGGAGGAGACCCAGTACTTC.

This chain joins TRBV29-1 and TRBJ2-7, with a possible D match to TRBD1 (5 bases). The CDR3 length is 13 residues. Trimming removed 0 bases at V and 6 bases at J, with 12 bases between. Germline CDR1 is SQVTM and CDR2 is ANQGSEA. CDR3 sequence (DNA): TGCAGCGTTGAAGATAGAGACAGTCTCGAGCAGTACTTC. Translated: CSVEDRDSLEQYF.

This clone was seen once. DNA of the CDR3: TGCAGTGCCGCCGGGACACCCGAGCAGTACTTC. It translates to CSAAGTPEQYF. The rearrangement joins TRBV20-1 to TRBJ2-7, with a tentative D call TRBD1 (6 bases). Trimming shortened V by 6 bases and J by 6 bases, and 12 bases separated the two germline ends. The CDR3 totals 11 residues. CDR1 DFQATT and CDR2 SNEGSKA come from the germline V gene (reference sequence).

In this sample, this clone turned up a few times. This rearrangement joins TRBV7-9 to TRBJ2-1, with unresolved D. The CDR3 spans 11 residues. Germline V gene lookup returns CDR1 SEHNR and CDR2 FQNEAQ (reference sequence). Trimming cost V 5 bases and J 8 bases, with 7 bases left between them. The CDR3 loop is CASSLMDEQFF. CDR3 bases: TGTGCCAGCAGCCTAATGGATGAGCAGTTCTTC.

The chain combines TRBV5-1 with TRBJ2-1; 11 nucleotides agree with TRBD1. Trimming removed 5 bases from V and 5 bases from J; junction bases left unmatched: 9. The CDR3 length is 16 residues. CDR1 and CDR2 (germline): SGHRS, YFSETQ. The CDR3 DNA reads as TGCGCCAGCAGAACAGGGGACAGGGGGAGGGACAATGAGCAGTTCTTC. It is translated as CASRTGDRGRDNEQFF.

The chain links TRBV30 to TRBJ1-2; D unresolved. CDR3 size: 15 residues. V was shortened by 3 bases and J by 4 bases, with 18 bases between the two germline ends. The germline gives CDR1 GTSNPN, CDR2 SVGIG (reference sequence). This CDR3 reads CAWRAGSGVGYGYTF. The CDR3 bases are TGTGCCTGGAGAGCTGGGTCTGGAGTGGGCTATGGCTACACCTTC.